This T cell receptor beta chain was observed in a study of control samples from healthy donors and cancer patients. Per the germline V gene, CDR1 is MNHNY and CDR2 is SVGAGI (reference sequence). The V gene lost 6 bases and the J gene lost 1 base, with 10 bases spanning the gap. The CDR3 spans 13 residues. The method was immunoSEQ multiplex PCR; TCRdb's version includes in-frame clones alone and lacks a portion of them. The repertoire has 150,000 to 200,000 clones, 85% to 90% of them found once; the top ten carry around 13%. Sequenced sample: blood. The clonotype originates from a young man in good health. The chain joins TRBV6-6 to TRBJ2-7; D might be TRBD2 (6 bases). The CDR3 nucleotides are TGTGCCAGCAGGGAGGGCGGATCCTACGAGCAGTACTTC. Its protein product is CASREGGSYEQYF.